Listed below are T cell receptor beta chains from one sample, sequenced in a study of T cell repertoires in cytomegalovirus infection. TCRdb ran MiXCR on the reads and lists one entry per CDR3 protein. The sample shows around 630,000 distinct CDR3 sequences, 20% to 25% of them seen only once. Material: CD8+ T cells from PBMCs. The receptors were gathered from a human donor in good health (CMV status not recorded). Some clones in this sample may be carry-over from other donors' samples. The CDR3 runs from the conserved cysteine through the conserved F or W. D genes are given only for firm matches. Clone sizes are given selectively: once, few, many, or a class where the clone is expanded.

NA	few	TRBJ2-5	TRBV20-1	CSAPGNPGTQYF	TGCAGTGCGCCGGGGAACCCGGGGACCCAGTACTTC
TRBD2	NA	TRBJ2-4	TRBV6-5	CASSWQAGGDFDIQYF	TGTGCCAGCAGTTGGCAGGCGGGGGGTGATTTTGACATTCAGTACTTC
NA	many	TRBJ2-7	TRBV7-6	CASIRGTDPDEQYF	TGTGCCAGCATCCGCGGGACAGATCCTGACGAGCAGTACTTC
NA	few	TRBJ1-1	TRBV7-8	CASVGYSSNTEAFF	TGTGCCAGCGTCGGCTACAGTTCGAACACTGAAGCTTTCTTT
NA	few	TRBJ2-1	TRBV12-3/TRBV12-4	CASSFITGTNEQFF	TGTGCCAGCAGTTTTATCACAGGGACGAATGAGCAGTTCTTC
TRBD1	few	TRBJ1-1	TRBV6-2/TRBV6-3	CASRPGTGFREDTEAFF	TGTGCCAGCAGACCAGGGACAGGTTTTCGGGAGGACACTGAAGCTTTCTTT
NA	NA	TRBJ2-1	TRBV7-6	CASSFDSLNEQFF	TGTGCCAGCAGCTTCGACTCCCTCAATGAGCAGTTCTTC
NA	NA	TRBJ2-1	TRBV7-9	CASSLEGKVEFF	TGTGCCAGCAGCTTGGAAGGGAAAGTCGAGTTCTTC
NA	NA	TRBJ2-2	TRBV20-1	CSARERAPGELFF	TGCAGTGCTAGAGAGCGGGCCCCCGGGGAGCTGTTTTTT
NA	NA	TRBJ2-7	TRBV20-1	CSARSRDSGYEQYF	TGCAGTGCTAGGTCCAGGGATTCGGGCTACGAGCAGTACTTC
NA	few	TRBJ2-7	TRBV7-9	CASSHSRQGPYEQYF	TGTGCCAGCAGCCATTCGAGGCAGGGGCCCTACGAGCAGTACTTC
NA	many	TRBJ1-2	TRBV7-6	CASSSAPGIYGYTF	TGTGCCAGCAGTTCCGCGCCGGGGATCTATGGCTACACCTTC
NA	many	TRBJ2-7	TRBV7-7	CASSSKAGYEQYF	TGTGCTAGCAGCTCGAAAGCAGGCTACGAGCAGTACTTC
NA	many	TRBJ1-1	TRBV7-9	CASSLGPLELWNTEAFF	TGTGCCAGCAGCTTAGGACCCCTTGAGCTCTGGAACACTGAAGCTTTCTTT
NA	many	TRBJ2-3	TRBV12-3/TRBV12-4	CASRPRGDTQYF	TGTGCCAGCAGGCCGAGGGGGGATACGCAGTATTTT
NA	few	TRBJ2-2	TRBV7-9	CASSLVGTAGELFF	TGTGCCAGCAGCTTAGTGGGGACGGCCGGGGAGCTGTTTTTT
NA	many	TRBJ2-3	TRBV7-2	CASSPEFSDTQYF	TGTGCCAGCAGCCCCGAATTTTCGGATACGCAGTATTTT
NA	many	TRBJ2-6	TRBV28	CASRSLYVQTISGANVLTF	TGTGCCAGCCGCTCTCTTTATGTACAGACTATCTCTGGGGCCAACGTCCTGACTTTC
NA	NA	TRBJ2-5	TRBV4-1	CASSQEKWGNQETQYF	TGCGCCAGCAGCCAAGAGAAGTGGGGGAACCAAGAGACCCAGTACTTC
NA	NA	TRBJ1-1	TRBV10-3	CAISDPTAGMNTEAFF	TGTGCCATCAGTGACCCGACAGCCGGGATGAACACTGAAGCTTTCTTT
NA	many	TRBJ1-5	TRBV7-2	CASSFHSNQPQHF	TGTGCCAGCAGCTTCCATAGCAATCAGCCCCAGCATTTT
NA	NA	TRBJ1-1	TRBV7-9	CASSPRIEARAFF	TGTGCCAGCAGCCCTCGGATCGAAGCCCGAGCTTTCTTT
NA	NA	TRBJ1-2	TRBV6-6	CASSDLQTGFVINYGYTF	TGTGCCAGCAGCGACTTACAGACTGGGTTCGTAATTAACTATGGCTACACCTTC
TRBD1	many	TRBJ1-1	TRBV12-3/TRBV12-4	CASSPHPGQVEAFF	TGTGCCAGCAGTCCTCACCCCGGACAGGTTGAAGCTTTCTTT
TRBD1	few	TRBJ1-5	TRBV28	CASTLRQGDQPQHF	TGTGCCAGCACCCTGCGACAGGGGGATCAGCCCCAGCATTTT
NA	many	TRBJ2-7	TRBV5-5	CASTQSFEQYF	TGTGCCAGCACACAGTCCTTTGAGCAGTACTTC
TRBD1	NA	TRBJ1-2	TRBV29-1	CSASLRTGFTYGYTF	TGCAGCGCTTCCTTACGGACAGGGTTCACCTATGGCTACACCTTC
NA	few	TRBJ1-1	TRBV4-1	CASSRTEVNTEAFF	TGCGCCAGCAGCCGGACAGAGGTGAACACTGAAGCTTTCTTT
NA	NA	TRBJ1-1	TRBV12-3/TRBV12-4	CASTVWDRYTEAFF	TGTGCCAGCACCGTCTGGGACCGGTACACTGAAGCTTTCTTT
TRBD1	few	TRBJ1-5	TRBV2	CASSGFGTGLSNQPQHF	TGTGCCAGCAGTGGCTTTGGGACAGGGCTGAGCAATCAGCCCCAGCATTTT
TRBD2	NA	TRBJ2-5	TRBV15	CVTSRDRAGGQETQYF	TGTGTCACCAGCAGAGACCGAGCGGGGGGGCAAGAGACCCAGTACTTC
NA	NA	TRBJ2-1	TRBV7-9	CASSPSLGGSYNEQFF	TGTGCCAGCAGCCCGTCTTTGGGGGGCTCCTACAATGAGCAGTTCTTC
TRBD2	few	TRBJ2-2	TRBV20-1	CSAREEGASGNTGELFF	TGCAGTGCTAGAGAAGAAGGAGCTAGCGGGAACACCGGGGAGCTGTTTTTT
TRBD2	many	TRBJ2-1	TRBV7-9	CAGSGGALDEQFF	TGTGCCGGCAGCGGGGGGGCCTTGGATGAGCAGTTCTTC
NA	many	TRBJ1-4	TRBV7-2	CASSLRVFGGHEKLFF	TGTGCCAGCAGCTTAAGAGTTTTCGGGGGGCATGAAAAACTGTTTTTT
TRBD1	NA	TRBJ1-3	TRBV6-1	CASRGRTGAGNTIYF	TGTGCCAGCAGGGGCCGGACAGGGGCTGGAAACACCATATATTTT
TRBD1	many	TRBJ1-1	TRBV7-6	CASSLTGYTEAFF	TGTGCCAGCAGCTTGACAGGGTACACTGAAGCTTTCTTT
NA	NA	TRBJ2-7	TRBV5-1	CASSHSDGFYEQYF	TGCGCCAGCAGCCACTCGGACGGATTCTACGAGCAGTACTTC
NA	few	TRBJ2-5	TRBV7-2	CASSRPRERGRETQYF	TGTGCCAGCAGCCGCCCCCGGGAACGGGGGCGGGAGACCCAGTACTTC
NA	few	TRBJ1-1	TRBV11-2	CASSLDLGGALGVNTEAFF	TGTGCCAGCAGCCTAGACTTGGGAGGGGCGTTAGGAGTGAACACTGAAGCTTTCTTT
NA	NA	TRBJ2-1	TRBV24-1	CATSDLRLPDEQFF	TGTGCCACCAGTGATTTGAGGCTGCCTGATGAGCAGTTCTTC
TRBD1	NA	TRBJ2-1	TRBV2	CASSELFGLGTGDNEQFF	TGTGCCAGCAGTGAATTATTCGGTTTAGGGACAGGAGACAATGAGCAGTTCTTC
NA	many	TRBJ1-2	TRBV6-2/TRBV6-3	CASSSTGGLGGYTF	TGTGCCAGCAGTTCAACGGGAGGGCTGGGAGGCTACACCTTC
TRBD1	few	TRBJ2-1	TRBV20-1	CSASGPGQGIYNEQFF	TGCAGTGCTAGTGGCCCGGGACAGGGTATCTACAATGAGCAGTTCTTC
NA	many	TRBJ2-3	TRBV7-9	CASSLSRGAGDTQYF	TGTGCCAGCAGCCTATCTCGGGGGGCAGGAGATACGCAGTATTTT
NA	few	TRBJ2-3	TRBV7-6	CASSLGSGITDTQYF	TGTGCCAGCAGCTTGGGGTCCGGTATCACAGATACGCAGTATTTT